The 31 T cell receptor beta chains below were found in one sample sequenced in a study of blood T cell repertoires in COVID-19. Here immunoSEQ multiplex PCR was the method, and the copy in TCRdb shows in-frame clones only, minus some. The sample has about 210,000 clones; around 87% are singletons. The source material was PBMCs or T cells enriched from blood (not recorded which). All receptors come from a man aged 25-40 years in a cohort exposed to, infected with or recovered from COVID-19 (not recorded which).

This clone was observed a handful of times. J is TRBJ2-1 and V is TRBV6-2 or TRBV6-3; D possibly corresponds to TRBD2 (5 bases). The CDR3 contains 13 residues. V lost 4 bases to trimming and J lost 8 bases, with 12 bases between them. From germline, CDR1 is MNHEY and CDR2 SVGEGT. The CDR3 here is CASSWTAIHEQFF. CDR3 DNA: TGTGCCAGCAGTTGGACTGCTATCCATGAGCAGTTCTTC.

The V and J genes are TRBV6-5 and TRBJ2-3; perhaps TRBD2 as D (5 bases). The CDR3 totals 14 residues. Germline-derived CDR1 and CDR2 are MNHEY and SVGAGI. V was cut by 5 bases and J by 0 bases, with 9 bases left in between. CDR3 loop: CASSLATSTDTQYF. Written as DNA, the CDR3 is TGTGCCAGCAGTCTAGCTACTAGCACAGATACGCAGTATTTT.

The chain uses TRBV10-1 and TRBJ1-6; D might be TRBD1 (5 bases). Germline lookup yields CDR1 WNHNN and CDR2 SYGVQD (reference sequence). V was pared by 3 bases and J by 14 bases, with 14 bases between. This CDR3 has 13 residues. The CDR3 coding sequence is TGCGCCAGCAGTGAAGGACACGGGGGGACCCTCCACTTT. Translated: CASSEGHGGTLHF.

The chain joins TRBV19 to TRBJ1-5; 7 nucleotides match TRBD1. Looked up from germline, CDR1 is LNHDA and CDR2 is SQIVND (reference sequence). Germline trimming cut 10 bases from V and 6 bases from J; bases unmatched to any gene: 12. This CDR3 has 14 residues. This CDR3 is CATTKWDRSQPQHF. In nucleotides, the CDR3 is TGTGCCACTACCAAATGGGACAGAAGTCAGCCCCAGCATTTT.

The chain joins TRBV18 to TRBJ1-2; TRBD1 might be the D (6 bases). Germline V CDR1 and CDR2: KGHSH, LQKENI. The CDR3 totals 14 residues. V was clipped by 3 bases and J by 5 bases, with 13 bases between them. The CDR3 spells CASSPPGQLYGYTF. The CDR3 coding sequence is TGTGCCAGCTCACCCCCCGGACAGTTATATGGCTACACCTTC.

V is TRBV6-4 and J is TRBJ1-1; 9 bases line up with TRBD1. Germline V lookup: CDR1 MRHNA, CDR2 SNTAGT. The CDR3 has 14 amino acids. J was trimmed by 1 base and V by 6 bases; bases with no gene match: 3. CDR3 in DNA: TGTGCCAGCAGAGTGGACAGGGGGAACACTGAAGCTTTCTTT. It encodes CASRVDRGNTEAFF.

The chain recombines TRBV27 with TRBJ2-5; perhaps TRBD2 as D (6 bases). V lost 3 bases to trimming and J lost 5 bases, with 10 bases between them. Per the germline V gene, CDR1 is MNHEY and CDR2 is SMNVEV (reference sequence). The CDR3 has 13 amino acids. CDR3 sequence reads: CASSFRGWETQYF. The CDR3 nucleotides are TGTGCCAGCAGTTTCCGGGGGTGGGAGACCCAGTACTTC.

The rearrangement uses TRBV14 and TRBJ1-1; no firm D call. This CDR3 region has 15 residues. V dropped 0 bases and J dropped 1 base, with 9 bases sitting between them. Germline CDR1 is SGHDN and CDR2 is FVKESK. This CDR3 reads CASSQDPPWNTEAFF. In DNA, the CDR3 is TGTGCCAGCAGCCAAGACCCCCCATGGAACACTGAAGCTTTCTTT. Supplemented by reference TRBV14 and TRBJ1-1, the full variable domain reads EAGVTQFPSHSVIEKGQTVTLRCDPISGHDNLYWYRRVMGKEIKFLLHFVKESKQDESGMPNNRFLAERTGGTYSTLKVQPAELEDSGVYFCASSQDPPWNTEAFFGQGTRLTVV.

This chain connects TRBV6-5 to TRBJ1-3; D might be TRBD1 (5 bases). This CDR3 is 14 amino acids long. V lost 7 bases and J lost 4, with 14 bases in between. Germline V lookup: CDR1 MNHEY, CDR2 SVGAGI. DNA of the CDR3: TGTGCCAGCAAATTGCACAGGAGCGGAAACACCATATATTTT. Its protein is CASKLHRSGNTIYF.

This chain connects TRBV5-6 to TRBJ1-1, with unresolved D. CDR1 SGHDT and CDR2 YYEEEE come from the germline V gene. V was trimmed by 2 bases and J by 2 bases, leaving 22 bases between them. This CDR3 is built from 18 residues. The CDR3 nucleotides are TGTGCCAGCAGCTTTTTCCGCGCCACCCGAATCGGTAACACTGAAGCTTTCTTT. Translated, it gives CASSFFRATRIGNTEAFF.

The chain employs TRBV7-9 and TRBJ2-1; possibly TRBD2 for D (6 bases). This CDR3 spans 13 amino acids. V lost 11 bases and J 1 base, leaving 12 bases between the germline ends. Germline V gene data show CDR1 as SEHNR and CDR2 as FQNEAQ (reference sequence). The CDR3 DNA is TGTGCCGGTCGGGACTCGTCCTACAATGAGCAGTTCTTC. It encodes CAGRDSSYNEQFF. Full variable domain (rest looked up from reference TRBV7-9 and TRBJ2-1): DTGVSQNPRHKITKRGQNVTFRCDPISEHNRLYWYRQTLGQGPEFLTYFQNEAQLEKSRLLSDRFSAERPKGSFSTLEIQRTEQGDSAMYLCAGRDSSYNEQFFGPGTRLTVL.

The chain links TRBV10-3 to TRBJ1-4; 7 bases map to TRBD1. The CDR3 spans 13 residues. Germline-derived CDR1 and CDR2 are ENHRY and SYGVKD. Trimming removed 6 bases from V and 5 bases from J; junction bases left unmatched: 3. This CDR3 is CAISRDSNEKLFF. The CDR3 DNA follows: TGTGCCATCAGCCGGGACAGCAATGAAAAACTGTTTTTT.

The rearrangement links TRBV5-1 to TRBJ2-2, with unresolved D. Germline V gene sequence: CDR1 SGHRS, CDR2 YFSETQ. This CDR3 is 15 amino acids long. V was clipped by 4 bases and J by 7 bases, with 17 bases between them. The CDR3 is CASSPRLDWSGELFF. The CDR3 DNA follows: TGCGCCAGCAGCCCGAGATTGGATTGGAGCGGGGAGCTGTTTTTT.

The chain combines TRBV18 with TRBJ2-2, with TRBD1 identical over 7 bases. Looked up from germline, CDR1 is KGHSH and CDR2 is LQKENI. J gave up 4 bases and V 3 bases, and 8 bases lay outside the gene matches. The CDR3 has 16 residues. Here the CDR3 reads CASSPNGQVSTGELFF. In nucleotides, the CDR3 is TGTGCCAGCTCACCCAACGGACAGGTATCCACCGGGGAGCTGTTTTTT.

The CDR3 DNA reads TGTGCCAGCTCCCCTATGACTAGCGGTCGCAATGAGCAGTTCTTC. Translated, it gives CASSPMTSGRNEQFF. The rearrangement links TRBV2 to TRBJ2-1; 9 nucleotides agree with TRBD2. This CDR3 has 15 residues. V dropped 8 bases and J dropped 6; count of bases not matched to a gene: 11. The germline V gene encodes CDR1 SNHLY and CDR2 FYNNEI.

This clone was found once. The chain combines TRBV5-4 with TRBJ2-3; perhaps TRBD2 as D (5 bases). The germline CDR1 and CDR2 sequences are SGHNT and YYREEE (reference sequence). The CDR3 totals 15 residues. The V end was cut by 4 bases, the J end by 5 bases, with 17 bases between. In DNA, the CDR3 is TGTGCCAGCAGCCTTACTAGTAATTCGGTAGATACGCAGTATTTT. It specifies CASSLTSNSVDTQYF.

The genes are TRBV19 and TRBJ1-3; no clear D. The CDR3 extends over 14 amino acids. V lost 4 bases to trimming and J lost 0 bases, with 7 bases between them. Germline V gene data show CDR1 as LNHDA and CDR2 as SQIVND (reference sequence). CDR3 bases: TGTGCCAGTAGTAGAGGGATCTCTGGAAACACCATATATTTT. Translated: CASSRGISGNTIYF.

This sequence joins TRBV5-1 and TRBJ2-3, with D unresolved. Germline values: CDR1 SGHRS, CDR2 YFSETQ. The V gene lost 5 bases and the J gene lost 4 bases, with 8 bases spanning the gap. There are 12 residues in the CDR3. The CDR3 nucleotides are TGCGCCAGCAGGACATACGCAGATACGCAGTATTTT. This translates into CASRTYADTQYF.

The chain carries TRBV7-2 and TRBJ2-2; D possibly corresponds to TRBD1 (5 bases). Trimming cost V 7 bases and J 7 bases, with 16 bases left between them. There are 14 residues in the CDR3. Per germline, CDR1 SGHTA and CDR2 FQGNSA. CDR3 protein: CASMQGITHGELFF. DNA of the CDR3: TGTGCCAGCATGCAGGGCATAACCCACGGGGAGCTGTTTTTT.

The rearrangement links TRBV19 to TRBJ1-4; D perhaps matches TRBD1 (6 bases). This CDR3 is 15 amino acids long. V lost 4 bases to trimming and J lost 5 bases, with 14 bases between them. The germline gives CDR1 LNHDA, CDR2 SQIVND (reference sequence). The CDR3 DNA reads TGTGCCAGTAGTACTAGGGGACATTTGAATGAAAAACTGTTTTTT. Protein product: CASSTRGHLNEKLFF. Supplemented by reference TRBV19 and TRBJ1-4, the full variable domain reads DGGITQSPKYLFRKEGQNVTLSCEQNLNHDAMYWYRQDPGQGLRLIYYSQIVNDFQKGDIAEGYSVSREKKESFPLTVTSAQKNPTAFYLCASSTRGHLNEKLFFGSGTQLSVL.

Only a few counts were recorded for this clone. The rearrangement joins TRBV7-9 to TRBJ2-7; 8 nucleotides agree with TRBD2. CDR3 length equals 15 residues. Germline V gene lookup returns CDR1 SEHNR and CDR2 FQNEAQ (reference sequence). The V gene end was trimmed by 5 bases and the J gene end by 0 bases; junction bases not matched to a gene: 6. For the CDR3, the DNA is TGTGCCAGCAGCCCCCCAGCGGGAGTCTCCTACGAGCAGTACTTC. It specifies CASSPPAGVSYEQYF. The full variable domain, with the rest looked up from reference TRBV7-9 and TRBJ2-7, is DTGVSQNPRHKITKRGQNVTFRCDPISEHNRLYWYRQTLGQGPEFLTYFQNEAQLEKSRLLSDRFSAERPKGSFSTLEIQRTEQGDSAMYLCASSPPAGVSYEQYFGPGTRLTVT.

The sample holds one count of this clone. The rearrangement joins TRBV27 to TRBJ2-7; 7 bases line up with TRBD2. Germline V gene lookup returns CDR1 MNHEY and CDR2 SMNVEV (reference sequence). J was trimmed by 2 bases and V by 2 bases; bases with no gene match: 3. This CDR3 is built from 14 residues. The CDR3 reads CASSLGGGPYEQYF. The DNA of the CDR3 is TGTGCCAGCAGTTTAGGGGGGGGTCCCTACGAGCAGTACTTC.

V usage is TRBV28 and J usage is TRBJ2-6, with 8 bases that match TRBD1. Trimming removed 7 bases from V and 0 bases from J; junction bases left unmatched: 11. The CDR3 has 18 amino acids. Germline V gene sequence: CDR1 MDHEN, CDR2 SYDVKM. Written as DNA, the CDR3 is TGTGCCAGCAACCCCGCGACAGGGGCTGGCTCTGGGGCCAACGTCCTGACTTTC. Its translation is CASNPATGAGSGANVLTF.

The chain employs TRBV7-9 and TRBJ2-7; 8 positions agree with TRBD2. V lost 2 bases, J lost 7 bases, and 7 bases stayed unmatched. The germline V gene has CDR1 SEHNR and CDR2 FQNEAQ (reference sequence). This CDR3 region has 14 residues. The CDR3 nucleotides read TGTGCCAGCAGCTTACAACTAGCGGATGCTGAGCAGTACTTC. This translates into CASSLQLADAEQYF.

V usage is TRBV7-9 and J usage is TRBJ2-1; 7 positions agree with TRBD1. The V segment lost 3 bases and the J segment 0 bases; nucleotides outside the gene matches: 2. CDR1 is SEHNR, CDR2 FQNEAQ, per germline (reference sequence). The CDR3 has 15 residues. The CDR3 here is CASSFGTASYNEQFF. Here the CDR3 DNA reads TGTGCCAGCAGCTTTGGGACAGCCTCCTACAATGAGCAGTTCTTC.

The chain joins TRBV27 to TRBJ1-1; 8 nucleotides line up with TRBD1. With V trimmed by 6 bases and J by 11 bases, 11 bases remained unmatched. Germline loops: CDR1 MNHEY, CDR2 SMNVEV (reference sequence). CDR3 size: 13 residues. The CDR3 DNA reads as TGTGCCAGCAGCGAGACAGGGGACCGTAGCGCTTTCTTT. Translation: CASSETGDRSAFF.

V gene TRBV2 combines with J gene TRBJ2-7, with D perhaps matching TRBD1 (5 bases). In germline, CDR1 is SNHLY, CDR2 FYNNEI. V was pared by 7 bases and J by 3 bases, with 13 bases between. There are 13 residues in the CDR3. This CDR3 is CASTKVQDYEQYF. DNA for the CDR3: TGTGCCAGCACCAAGGTACAGGACTACGAGCAGTACTTC.

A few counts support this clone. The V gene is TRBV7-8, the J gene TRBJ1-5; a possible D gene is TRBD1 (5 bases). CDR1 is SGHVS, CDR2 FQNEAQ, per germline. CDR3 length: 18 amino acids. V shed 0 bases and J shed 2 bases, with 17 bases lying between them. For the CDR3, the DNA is TGTGCCAGCAGCTTAGCTCCCCTGAGTATGACAGGCAATCAGCCCCAGCATTTT. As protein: CASSLAPLSMTGNQPQHF. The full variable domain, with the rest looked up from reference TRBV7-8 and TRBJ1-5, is GAGVSQSPRYKVAKRGQDVALRCDPISGHVSLFWYQQALGQGPEFLTYFQNEAQLDKSGLPSDRFFAERPEGSVSTLKIQRTQQEDSAVYLCASSLAPLSMTGNQPQHFGDGTRLSIL.

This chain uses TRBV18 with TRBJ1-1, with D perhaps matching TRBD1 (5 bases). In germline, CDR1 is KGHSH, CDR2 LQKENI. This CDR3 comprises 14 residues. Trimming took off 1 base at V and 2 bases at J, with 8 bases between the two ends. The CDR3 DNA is TGTGCCAGCTCACCACAGGGGTTAAACACTGAAGCTTTCTTT. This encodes CASSPQGLNTEAFF.

CDR3 amino acids: CASGGTPEGTQYF. The DNA of the CDR3 is TGTGCCAGCGGAGGGACCCCCGAAGGGACCCAGTACTTC. The chain links TRBV3-1 (or the pseudogene TRBV3-2) to TRBJ2-5, with D possibly matching TRBD2 (6 bases). Germline V gene lookup returns CDR1 LGHDT and CDR2 YNNKEL (reference sequence). There are 13 residues in the CDR3. Trimming took off 8 bases at V and 7 bases at J, with 17 bases between the two ends.

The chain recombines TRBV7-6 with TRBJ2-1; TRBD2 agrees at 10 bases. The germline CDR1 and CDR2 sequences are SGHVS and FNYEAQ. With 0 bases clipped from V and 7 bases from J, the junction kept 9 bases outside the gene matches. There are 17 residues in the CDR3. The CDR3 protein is CASSLAASGSLGNEQFF. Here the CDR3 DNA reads TGTGCCAGCAGCTTAGCGGCTAGCGGGAGTCTTGGGAATGAGCAGTTCTTC. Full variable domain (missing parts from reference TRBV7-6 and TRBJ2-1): GAGVSQSPRYKVTKRGQDVALRCDPISGHVSLYWYRQALGQGPEFLTYFNYEAQQDKSGLPNDRFSAERPEGSISTLTIQRTEQRDSAMYRCASSLAASGSLGNEQFFGPGTRLTVL.